This T cell receptor beta chain was sequenced during a study of neurological immune-mediated disorders. Study findings and constraints: Sharing of CDR3 amino acid sequences among expanded clones across subjects was absent, suggesting private repertoires in all groups.

The sorted libraries involved the use of around 1 million CD4+ or CD8+ T cells. This clonotype was seen many times. Antigen specificity is unknown. Trimming took 5 bases from V and 7 from J; bases not matched to a gene: 7. From germline, CDR1 is SGHAT and CDR2 FQNNGV. The CDR3 totals 16 residues. The cDNA came from 5'RACE with 10-nucleotide random UMIs. A single record per CDR3 protein comes from TCRdb applying MiXCR to the 5' RACE reads. This sample has tens of thousands of distinct CDR3 sequences, with about 6% found just once. Sequenced: CD4+ T cells from blood. The rearrangement joins TRBV11-2 to TRBJ2-1, with 14 bases identical to TRBD2. This receptor was obtained from a woman in her thirties or forties in good health. CDR3 DNA sequence: TGTGCCAGCAGCGTGGGACTAGCGGGGGCCGAGAATGAGCAGTTCTTC. Protein product: CASSVGLAGAENEQFF.